The sample holds one count of the clone carrying this T cell receptor (beta chain). The data were obtained in a study of blood T cell repertoires in COVID-19. Study as a whole: Both acute and convalescent COVID-19 samples were obtained from the United States, Italy and Spain.

Trimming stripped 10 bases from V and 4 bases from J, with 16 bases between. The CDR3 contains 13 residues. CDR1 MNHNY and CDR2 SVGAGI come from the germline V gene (reference sequence). As handled by the study authors: Reference gene primer amplification gave estimated nucleated cell counts. This table comes from immunoSEQ multiplex PCR, and its TCRdb copy is limited to in-frame clones, with some not included. V, J and clone size are those of that table, while D and trimming were read from the DNA. The data show about 64,000 clones, with 65% to 90% seen just once and 2.5% to 3.5% held by the top ten.

The rearrangement uses TRBV6-6 and TRBJ1-2, with a weak D call TRBD1 (6 bases). The specimen was peripheral blood. This TCR was recovered from a man over 45 with active COVID-19. CDR3 region: CATESTGIYGYTF. The CDR3 DNA follows: TGTGCCACCGAATCGACAGGAATCTATGGCTACACCTTC.